Each of the 17 T cell receptor beta chains below was sequenced from the same sample in a study of cytomegalovirus exposure and HLA in healthy donors. The PCR employed 60 Vbeta primers together with 13 Jbeta primers. Measured with immunoSEQ multiplex PCR; TCRdb has only the in-frame clones, and not every one. The sample lists over 100,000 clones, approximately 78% occurring once. Sequencing was carried out using PBMCs. These receptors were obtained from a man aged 30-40 years in good health and CMV-seropositive.

DNA of the CDR3: TGTGCCAGCAGCGTAGCTGTCTCGAGTGAGCAGTTCTTC. Translating it yields CASSVAVSSEQFF. This chain links TRBV9 with TRBJ2-1; D gene ambiguous. With 0 bases removed from V and 9 bases from J, the gap between germline ends came to 10 bases. The CDR3 totals 13 residues. Looked up from germline, CDR1 is SGDLS and CDR2 is YYNGEE.

This chain connects TRBV6-5 to TRBJ1-2; 10 positions agree with TRBD1. The ends lost 8 bases at V and 3 bases at J; junction bases unmatched: 9. Looked up from germline, CDR1 is MNHEY and CDR2 is SVGAGI. The CDR3 extends over 15 amino acids. The CDR3 coding sequence is TGTGCCAGCTGGGGACAGGGGACAAATTACTATGGCTACACCTTC. It specifies CASWGQGTNYYGYTF.

The chain couples TRBV14 to TRBJ2-5, with 10 bases aligning to TRBD1. The CDR3 length is 20 residues. Germline V lookup: CDR1 SGHDN, CDR2 FVKESK. Trimming cost V 0 bases and J 3 bases; bases outside gene matches: 16. CDR3 bases: TGTGCCAGCAGCCAAGATTGGGGAAAATTCGGGACAGGGGAGAAAGAGACCCAGTACTTC. Translation: CASSQDWGKFGTGEKETQYF.

The chain recombines TRBV9 with TRBJ2-7, with D tentatively TRBD1 (5 bases). Trimming took 0 bases from V and 2 from J, leaving 12 bases between them. Germline values: CDR1 SGDLS, CDR2 YYNGEE. CDR3 length: 15 residues. CDR3 region: CASSVGAGPAYEQYF. CDR3 nucleotides: TGTGCCAGCAGCGTAGGGGCAGGGCCGGCCTACGAGCAGTACTTC. Full variable domain (remainder filled in from reference TRBV9 and TRBJ2-7): DSGVTQTPKHLITATGQRVTLRCSPRSGDLSVYWYQQSLDQGLQFLIQYYNGEERAKGNILERFSAQQFPDLHSELNLSSLELGDSALYFCASSVGAGPAYEQYFGPGTRLTVT.

CDR3 sequence (DNA): TGTGCCAGCAGCCGAGGGCGTCATAGGTGGAATGAGCAGTTCTTC. Amino acids: CASSRGRHRWNEQFF. The chain couples TRBV7-8 to TRBJ2-1; D may be TRBD2 (5 bases). With 5 bases removed from V and 7 bases from J, the gap between germline ends came to 18 bases. The CDR3 totals 15 residues. CDR1 and CDR2 (germline): SGHVS, FQNEAQ.

The chain couples TRBV27 to TRBJ2-1; a possible D gene is TRBD2 (6 bases). Looked up from germline, CDR1 is MNHEY and CDR2 is SMNVEV (reference sequence). The length of the CDR3 is 15 residues. V gave up 5 bases and J gave up 2 bases, with 13 bases separating them. CDR3 region: CASSRGAQTYNEQFF. DNA of the CDR3: TGTGCCAGCAGTCGCGGGGCCCAAACCTACAATGAGCAGTTCTTC.

V is TRBV6-1 and J is TRBJ2-2, with D tentatively TRBD1 (5 bases). The ends were cut back, 5 bases at V and 5 bases at J, with 12 bases in the middle. This CDR3 has 14 amino acids. Germline loops: CDR1 MNHNS, CDR2 SASEGT. CDR3 in amino acids: CASSYDSGTGELFF. DNA for the CDR3: TGTGCCAGCAGTTATGACAGTGGGACCGGGGAGCTGTTTTTT.

The DNA for the CDR3 is TGCGCCAGCAGCTTGGCGGCAGGGGAAACCTACGAGCAGTACTTC. It encodes CASSLAAGETYEQYF. The chain has TRBV5-1 and TRBJ2-7, with D perhaps matching TRBD1 (6 bases). CDR1 SGHRS and CDR2 YFSETQ come from the germline V gene. The CDR3 runs 15 residues. V was clipped by 0 bases and J by 2 bases, with 12 bases between them.

The chain recombines TRBV5-1 with TRBJ2-5; TRBD2 agrees at 13 bases. Unmatched junction bases numbered 5, after V lost 4 bases and J lost 5 bases. The germline V gene has CDR1 SGHRS and CDR2 YFSETQ. This CDR3 contains 15 residues. CDR3 in amino acids: CASSDGLAGVETQYF. CDR3 bases: TGCGCCAGCAGCGACGGACTAGCGGGAGTTGAGACCCAGTACTTC.

The chain is built from TRBV5-6 and TRBJ2-3; 12 bases map to TRBD2. In germline, CDR1 is SGHDT, CDR2 YYEEEE. V lost 4 bases, J lost 0 bases, and 3 bases stayed unmatched. This CDR3 contains 16 residues. DNA for the CDR3: TGTGCCAGCAGCCCTGGGACTAGCGGGAGCACAGATACGCAGTATTTT. Translating gives CASSPGTSGSTDTQYF. The full variable domain, rest sourced from reference TRBV5-6 and TRBJ2-3, is DAGVTQSPTHLIKTRGQQVTLRCSPKSGHDTVSWYQQALGQGPQFIFQYYEEEERQRGNFPDRFSGHQFPNYSSELNVNALLLGDSALYLCASSPGTSGSTDTQYFGPGTRLTVL.

J is TRBJ1-4 and V is TRBV5-4; D remains ambiguous. CDR1 is SGHNT, CDR2 YYREEE, per germline (reference sequence). CDR3 size: 13 residues. Trimming removed 0 bases at V and 5 bases at J, with 5 bases between. The CDR3 DNA reads as TGTGCCAGCAGCTTGGCCTACAATGAAAAACTGTTTTTT. This codes for CASSLAYNEKLFF.

The chain employs TRBV6-6 and TRBJ2-2, with 9 bases fitting TRBD2. The CDR3 length is 13 residues. Per the germline V gene, CDR1 is MNHNY and CDR2 is SVGAGI (reference sequence). J lost 7 bases, V lost 5 bases, and 2 bases had no gene match. The CDR3 reads CASSPSGIGELFF. Written as DNA, the CDR3 is TGTGCCAGCAGTCCTAGCGGGATCGGGGAGCTGTTTTTT.

This clone was observed once. This chain joins TRBV25-1 and TRBJ2-1; D is perhaps TRBD2 (5 bases). This CDR3 comprises 14 residues. Trimming removed 1 base from V and 11 bases from J, with 15 bases in between. Germline CDR1 is MGHDK and CDR2 is SYGVNS. The CDR3 loop is CASSELRETMKQFF. The CDR3 DNA reads TGTGCCAGCAGTGAATTGAGGGAGACAATGAAGCAGTTCTTC.

J is TRBJ2-6 and V is TRBV5-1; no firm D call. Per germline, CDR1 SGHRS and CDR2 YFSETQ. This CDR3 has 17 residues. The V end lost 1 base, the J end lost 3 bases, and 14 bases lay between the germline ends. Here the CDR3 reads CASSLLESSYGANVLTF. The CDR3 region has the DNA TGCGCCAGCAGCTTGCTCGAAAGCTCGTATGGGGCCAACGTCCTGACTTTC.

This clone was recorded once. The J gene is TRBJ2-7, the V gene TRBV5-6; perhaps TRBD1 as D (6 bases). The V end lost 4 bases, the J end lost 3 bases, and 14 bases lay between the germline ends. CDR3 length: 14 amino acids. Germline V CDR1 and CDR2: SGHDT, YYEEEE. The CDR3 sequence: CASSRMDSFYEQYF. The DNA for the CDR3 is TGTGCCAGCAGCCGTATGGACAGTTTCTACGAGCAGTACTTC.

The chain recombines TRBV7-3 with TRBJ2-5; D is perhaps TRBD2 (5 bases). The CDR3 length is 13 residues. Looked up from germline, CDR1 is SGHTA and CDR2 is FQGTGA. V gave up 2 bases and J gave up 4 bases, with 8 bases separating them. The CDR3 DNA follows: TGTGCCAGCAGCTTATCTAGCACAGAGACCCAGTACTTC. Amino acid sequence: CASSLSSTETQYF.

The chain has TRBV7-8 and TRBJ1-5; D remains ambiguous. The CDR3 is 15 residues long. With 1 base removed from V and 6 bases from J, the gap between germline ends came to 13 bases. Germline V CDR1 and CDR2: SGHVS, FQNEAQ. The CDR3 protein is CASSLVWRVGQPQHF. The DNA of the CDR3 is TGTGCCAGCAGCTTAGTTTGGAGAGTTGGTCAGCCCCAGCATTTT.